Listed below are T cell receptor beta chains from one sample, sequenced in a study of blood T cell repertoires in COVID-19. Produced via immunoSEQ multiplex PCR; TCRdb's table is partial and in-frame only. Among 100,000 to 150,000 clones listed, about 89% were seen once. Sequences were obtained from peripheral blood. These receptor sequences come from a woman between 65 and 79 years old with COVID-19, enrolled during active disease. Both conserved end residues are part of each CDR3. The D gene is left open where the match is weak. A clone size is listed for some rows: how often the clone was seen (once, few, many), or a class if it is expanded.

size,J,V,D,CDR3,DNA
NA,TRBJ1-4,TRBV2,TRBD1,CASNLGQGDEKLFF,TGTGCCTCCAATTTGGGACAGGGGGATGAAAAACTGTTTTTT
NA,TRBJ1-6,TRBV5-4,NA,CASSLRGAARFLSPLHF,TGTGCCAGCAGCTTGAGGGGCGCAGCCCGATTTTTGTCACCCCTCCACTTT
NA,TRBJ1-5,TRBV18,TRBD1,CASSAGTEFEAQHF,TGTGCCAGCTCAGCCGGGACAGAATTCGAGGCCCAGCATTTT
NA,TRBJ2-7,TRBV6-2/TRBV6-3,NA,CASSYSIRGGSYEQYF,TGTGCCAGCAGTTACTCGATTCGGGGTGGTTCCTACGAGCAGTACTTC
NA,TRBJ2-1,TRBV6-5,NA,CASRGSSYNEQFF,TGTGCCAGCAGGGGGAGCTCCTACAATGAGCAGTTCTTC
NA,TRBJ1-1,TRBV7-9,NA,CASSFADRGEAFF,TGTGCCAGCAGCTTTGCAGACAGAGGAGAAGCTTTCTTT
NA,TRBJ1-3,TRBV6-5,NA,CASSSLGGYSGNTIYF,TGTGCCAGCAGTTCCCTTGGCGGCTACTCTGGAAACACCATATATTTT
NA,TRBJ2-3,TRBV27,TRBD2,CASSLSGTSGVDTQYF,TGTGCCAGCAGTTTATCGGGGACTAGCGGGGTAGATACGCAGTATTTT
NA,TRBJ1-1,TRBV19,TRBD1,CASGPGGTEAFF,TGTGCCAGTGGACCAGGGGGGACTGAAGCTTTCTTT
NA,TRBJ1-1,TRBV29-1,NA,CSVGPAGGTEAFF,TGCAGCGTTGGCCCCGCCGGGGGCACTGAAGCTTTCTTT
few,TRBJ1-4,TRBV2,TRBD1,CASSRDRDDEKLFF,TGTGCCAGCAGCCGCGACAGGGACGACGAAAAACTGTTTTTT
NA,TRBJ1-2,TRBV2,NA,CASNQPPANYGYTF,TGTGCCAGCAACCAACCACCAGCTAACTATGGCTACACCTTC
NA,TRBJ2-7,TRBV6-5,TRBD2,CASSYGSGGPYEQYF,TGTGCCAGCAGTTACGGTAGCGGGGGCCCCTACGAGCAGTACTTC
NA,TRBJ1-5,TRBV9,NA,CASSLTDSNQPQHF,TGTGCCAGCAGCTTAACAGATAGCAATCAGCCCCAGCATTTT
NA,TRBJ1-4,TRBV6-1,NA,CASSEASRWREKLFF,TGTGCCAGCAGTGAAGCGTCACGGTGGAGGGAAAAACTGTTTTTT
NA,TRBJ1-1,TRBV5-4,NA,CASSLWRGVNTEAFF,TGTGCCAGCAGCTTGTGGAGGGGCGTGAACACTGAAGCTTTCTTT
NA,TRBJ2-7,TRBV14,TRBD2,CASSYRLAGATSSYEQYF,TGTGCCAGCAGTTACAGACTAGCGGGGGCCACGAGCTCCTACGAGCAGTACTTC
NA,TRBJ1-3,TRBV6-6,TRBD1,CASTRYRGRGNTIYF,TGTGCCAGCACCAGATACAGGGGGCGAGGAAACACCATATATTTT
NA,TRBJ2-1,TRBV9,TRBD1,CASSPLPMTGGLKNEQFF,TGTGCCAGCAGCCCTTTACCCATGACAGGGGGCTTAAAGAATGAGCAGTTCTTC
NA,TRBJ1-1,TRBV6-4,NA,CASRPQALHTEAFF,TGTGCCAGCAGGCCACAGGCTTTACACACTGAAGCTTTCTTT
NA,TRBJ1-6,TRBV6-5,TRBD1,CASRGAGGESPLHF,TGTGCCAGCAGGGGGGCAGGGGGCGAATCACCCCTCCACTTT
NA,TRBJ1-1,TRBV29-1,NA,CSVEAMNTEAFF,TGCAGCGTTGAAGCCATGAACACTGAAGCTTTCTTT
NA,TRBJ1-1,TRBV29-1,NA,CSVCRDPNTEAFF,TGCAGCGTTTGCAGGGATCCGAACACTGAAGCTTTCTTT
NA,TRBJ1-1,TRBV7-9,TRBD1,CASSLGTANTEAFF,TGTGCCAGCAGCTTGGGGACAGCGAACACTGAAGCTTTCTTT
NA,TRBJ2-5,TRBV27,TRBD1,CASSSTRDRGFGETQYF,TGTGCCAGCAGTTCAACCCGGGACAGGGGTTTCGGAGAGACCCAGTACTTC
NA,TRBJ1-2,TRBV7-3,NA,CASSSSSGANYGYTF,TGTGCCAGCAGCTCCTCCTCGGGAGCAAACTATGGCTACACCTTC
NA,TRBJ1-2,TRBV18,TRBD1,CASARDPTGTGGYGYTF,TGTGCCAGCGCCAGAGACCCCACCGGGACAGGGGGATATGGCTACACCTTC
NA,TRBJ2-7,TRBV7-2,TRBD2,CASSLALASGGYEQYF,TGTGCCAGCAGCTTAGCGCTGGCTAGCGGGGGCTACGAGCAGTACTTC
NA,TRBJ2-2,TRBV7-3,TRBD1,CASSQDRDVGELFF,TGTGCCAGCAGCCAGGACAGGGACGTCGGGGAGCTGTTTTTT
NA,TRBJ2-7,TRBV5-5,NA,CASSLLGTHYEQYF,TGTGCCAGCAGCTTGCTAGGAACCCACTACGAGCAGTACTTC
NA,TRBJ1-1,TRBV5-8,NA,CASSLDRATEAFF,TGTGCCAGCAGCTTGGACAGGGCCACTGAAGCTTTCTTT
NA,TRBJ2-2,TRBV9,TRBD1,CASSSNVQGAGTGELFF,TGTGCCAGCAGCTCTAACGTACAGGGGGCCGGGACCGGGGAGCTGTTTTTT
NA,TRBJ1-2,TRBV29-1,TRBD1,CSASDRHYGYTF,TGCAGCGCCTCGGACAGGCACTATGGCTACACCTTC
NA,TRBJ1-4,TRBV7-9,NA,CASSQLGGEKLFF,TGTGCCAGCAGCCAATTAGGAGGAGAAAAACTGTTTTTT
once,TRBJ1-2,TRBV27,TRBD1,CASSRQGYYGYTF,TGTGCCAGCAGTCGACAGGGGTACTATGGCTACACCTTC
NA,TRBJ1-1,TRBV2,NA,CASRVQGPNTEAFF,TGTGCCAGCAGAGTACAGGGCCCGAACACTGAAGCTTTCTTT
NA,TRBJ2-7,TRBV5-1,TRBD2,CASTLSGGYEQYF,TGCGCCAGCACCTTATCGGGGGGCTACGAGCAGTACTTC
NA,TRBJ2-1,TRBV7-3,TRBD2,CASSVGLAGAGNEQFF,TGTGCCAGCAGCGTAGGCCTAGCGGGGGCTGGCAATGAGCAGTTCTTC
NA,TRBJ2-7,TRBV27,NA,CASSRITGIISYEQYF,TGTGCCAGCAGCCGAATTACAGGGATAATATCCTACGAGCAGTACTTC
NA,TRBJ2-7,TRBV7-2,TRBD1,CASSFPGQVSYEQYF,TGTGCCAGCAGCTTTCCCGGACAGGTCTCCTACGAGCAGTACTTC
few,TRBJ1-6,TRBV2,TRBD1,CASRAGGANQSPLHF,TGTGCCTCCCGGGCAGGGGGCGCAAACCAATCACCCCTCCACTTT
NA,TRBJ1-4,TRBV19,TRBD1,CASKGDRVGEKLFF,TGTGCCAGTAAGGGGGACAGGGTAGGGGAAAAACTGTTTTTT
once,TRBJ2-1,TRBV5-1,NA,CASSFGLGHDEQFF,TGCGCCAGCAGCTTCGGACTTGGCCACGATGAGCAGTTCTTC
NA,TRBJ2-3,TRBV2,NA,CASRGGISTDTQYF,TGTGCCAGCAGGGGCGGGATTAGCACAGATACGCAGTATTTT
NA,TRBJ2-7,TRBV4-1,TRBD1,CASSSGTESSYEQYF,TGCGCCAGCAGCTCCGGGACAGAGAGCTCCTACGAGCAGTACTTC
NA,TRBJ2-3,TRBV4-1,NA,CASSQDHPRADTQYF,TGCGCCAGCAGCCAAGATCACCCTCGCGCAGATACGCAGTATTTT
few,TRBJ2-7,TRBV18,NA,CASSQDSYDYEQYF,TGTGCCAGCTCACAGGACAGCTATGACTACGAGCAGTACTTC
NA,TRBJ2-7,TRBV6-2/TRBV6-3,NA,CASSFWTSYEQYF,TGTGCCAGCAGTTTTTGGACAAGCTACGAGCAGTACTTC
NA,TRBJ2-1,TRBV4-1,NA,CASRGTGGDSYNEQFF,TGCGCCAGCAGGGGGACGGGCGGGGACTCCTACAATGAGCAGTTCTTC